This TCR beta chain was sequenced during a study of molecular identifiers for immune sequencing clone quantification. This clonotype was found a few times. This CDR3 is built from 16 residues. V was pared by 6 bases and J by 5 bases, with 6 bases of the junction left unmatched. The germline V gene encodes CDR1 MNHEY and CDR2 SVGEGT. TCRdb recomputed calls from the PCR reads with MiXCR, one row per CDR3 protein. The repertoire holds around 460,000 distinct CDR3 sequences, with around 25% as singletons. The rearrangement links TRBV6-2 or TRBV6-3 to TRBJ2-2, with TRBD2 identical over 13 bases. Sequenced input: naive CD8+ T cells from blood, with Jurkat cell RNA spiked in. Sample subset: FACS-sorted CD8+CD4-CCR7+CD45RA+ naive T cells. The receptor was derived from a human donor in good health. Some libraries in this study had Jurkat cell RNA spiked in. The CDR3 DNA reads as TGTGCCAGCAGCCGAGGACTAGCGGGAGTGACCGGGGAGCTGTTTTTT. Its translation: CASSRGLAGVTGELFF.